Shown below are 5 T cell receptor beta chains from a single sample sequenced in a study of T-cell reconstitution after alpha-beta-depleted transplantation in children. A TCRbeta library incorporating unique molecular identifiers was prepared. One entry per CDR3 protein results from TCRdb running MiXCR on the PCR reads. The data show just over 950,000 distinct CDR3 sequences, 25% to 30% seen once. The sample was PBMCs, mostly from graft donor cells, taken 360 days after TCRalphabeta/CD19-depleted stem cell transplant. All receptors come from a boy under three years old who had a stem cell transplant for SCID, so the T cells may come from the graft donor.

This clonotype was observed once. The chain is built from TRBV3-1 and TRBJ2-1; 7 nucleotides line up with TRBD1. The CDR3 spans 14 residues. Germline V CDR1 and CDR2: LGHDT, YNNKEL (reference sequence). The junction had 5 bases not matched to a gene; V was cut back by 4 bases and J by 5 bases. CDR3 DNA sequence: TGTGCCAGCAGCCGGACAGGTGAGGACAATGAGCAGTTCTTC. As protein: CASSRTGEDNEQFF.

The chain recombines TRBV12-3 or TRBV12-4 with TRBJ2-4, with 7 bases that match TRBD1. V shed 3 bases and J 3 bases; nucleotides not matched to a gene: 5. The CDR3 runs 15 residues. CDR3 DNA: TGTGCCAGCAGTTTTAGGGGGCTCGGCAAAAACATTCAGTACTTC. The encoded protein is CASSFRGLGKNIQYF.

This CDR3 reads CASRLDRGLEQFF. The CDR3 DNA follows: TGTGCCAGCAGACTCGACAGGGGGCTTGAGCAGTTCTTC. The chain has TRBV2 and TRBJ2-1; TRBD1 aligns across 10 bases. Germline CDR1 reads SNHLY; CDR2 reads FYNNEI. The CDR3 extends over 13 amino acids. Trimming at V came to 6 bases and at J to 9 bases, leaving 5 bases not matched to a gene.

This clonotype has a handful of counts. The rearrangement links TRBV29-1 to TRBJ1-1; D unclear. The CDR3 has 10 residues. The V and J ends lost 7 bases and 1 base respectively, with 4 bases between them. Germline CDR1 reads SQVTM; CDR2 reads ANQGSEA. The CDR3 reads CSAGNTEAFF. CDR3 in DNA: TGCAGCGCCGGGAACACTGAAGCTTTCTTT.

This chain uses TRBV6-1 with TRBJ2-3, with 8 bases matching TRBD1. V lost 8 bases and J lost 0; bases outside the gene matches: 4. Germline V lookup: CDR1 MNHNS, CDR2 SASEGT. This CDR3 has 14 amino acids. The CDR3 coding sequence is TGTGCCAGCTCGGGACAGGACAGCACAGATACGCAGTATTTT. Translating gives CASSGQDSTDTQYF.